The sequence of this T cell receptor beta chain was determined in a study of blood T cells in healthy people across ages. PCR was performed a second time for about 7 to 11 cycles using a sample-barcoded 5' primer and a J-beta primer mix. TCRdb recomputed calls from the 5' RACE reads with MiXCR, one row per CDR3 protein. The data show hundreds of thousands of distinct CDR3 sequences, around three fifths seen once. The receptor was isolated from a man in his forties in good health. What was sequenced was blood.

This chain's CDR3 is CASSTPGQGPSSYNEQFF. DNA for the CDR3: TGCGCCAGCTCAACACCGGGACAGGGACCAAGCTCCTACAATGAGCAGTTCTTC. V and J are TRBV5-1 and TRBJ2-1; 9 bases fit TRBD1. The germline V gene has CDR1 SGHRS and CDR2 YFSETQ. The CDR3 loop spans 18 amino acids. V lost 7 bases, J lost 0 bases, and 14 bases stayed unmatched.